This passage covers 13 T cell receptor beta chains from one sample sequenced in a study of early stage breast cancer tumors. Assay: immunoSEQ multiplex PCR; the TCRdb copy retains only in-frame clones and omits some. The sample has approximately 30,000 clones, about 60% seen once. Sequenced input: breast tumor tissue. These receptors came from a person between 50 and 60 years old with breast cancer.

This clone is medium-sized (0.01 to 0.1%) in the sample. The chain combines TRBV6-6 with TRBJ2-7; 8 bases map to TRBD1. CDR1 MNHNY and CDR2 SVGAGI come from the germline V gene (reference sequence). The J segment lost 5 bases and the V segment lost 2 bases, leaving 5 bases of the junction unmatched. The CDR3 is made up of 14 amino acids. The CDR3 spells CASSYGQGRDEQYF. For the CDR3, the DNA is TGTGCCAGCAGTTACGGACAGGGTCGGGACGAGCAGTACTTC.

The count of this clone is one. The chain joins TRBV15 to TRBJ1-3; D remains ambiguous. CDR1 LNHNV and CDR2 YYDKDF come from the germline V gene (reference sequence). The CDR3 has 16 amino acids. Trimming cost V 3 bases and J 0 bases, with 12 bases left between them. Here the CDR3 reads CATSRGTPFSGNTIYF. In DNA, the CDR3 is TGTGCCACCAGCAGGGGAACGCCTTTCTCTGGAAACACCATATATTTT.

This clone was found once. The chain recombines TRBV18 with TRBJ2-5; D unresolved. Between the trimmed V and J ends, which lost 4 bases and 2 bases, there was a span of 8 bases. The CDR3 covers 13 residues. Germline-derived CDR1 and CDR2 are KGHSH and LQKENI. The CDR3 protein is CASSRQDQETQYF. For the CDR3, the DNA is TGTGCCAGCTCACGGCAGGATCAAGAGACCCAGTACTTC. Full variable domain (missing parts from reference TRBV18 and TRBJ2-5): NAGVMQNPRHLVRRRGQEARLRCSPMKGHSHVYWYRQLPEEGLKFMVYLQKENIIDESGMPKERFSAEFPKEGPSILRIQQVVRGDSAAYFCASSRQDQETQYFGPGTRLLVL.

This clone was counted a few times. The chain couples TRBV19 to TRBJ2-7; 14 nucleotides match TRBD2. Trimming at V came to 5 bases and at J to 6 bases, leaving 18 bases not matched to a gene. Germline CDR1 is LNHDA and CDR2 is SQIVND (reference sequence). The CDR3 totals 19 residues. Written as DNA, the CDR3 is TGTGCCAGTAGTCTCCTTCCGGGACTAGCGGGAGTTCTTCCCGGCGAGCAGTACTTC. The encoded protein is CASSLLPGLAGVLPGEQYF.

By share, this clone counts as medium-sized (0.01 to 0.1%). J is TRBJ1-3 and V is TRBV2; D not certain. Germline CDR1 reads SNHLY; CDR2 reads FYNNEI. CDR3 length: 17 amino acids. Trimming left V 6 bases short and J 0 bases short, with 18 bases between. The CDR3 DNA reads as TGTGCCAGCAGCTCTCCGTGGCAGTCAGACTCTGGAAACACCATATATTTT. Its protein product is CASSSPWQSDSGNTIYF. Full variable domain (rest looked up from reference TRBV2 and TRBJ1-3): EPEVTQTPSHQVTQMGQEVILRCVPISNHLYFYWYRQILGQKVEFLVSFYNNEISEKSEIFDDQFSVERPDGSNFTLKIRSTKLEDSAMYFCASSSPWQSDSGNTIYFGEGSWLTVV.

V is TRBV6-1 and J is TRBJ1-1; D gene uncertain. The germline V and J ends were trimmed by 4 bases and 4 bases, with 13 bases remaining between them. Germline CDR1 and CDR2: MNHNS and SASEGT. This CDR3 is 14 amino acids long. The CDR3 nucleotides are TGTGCCAGCAGTGGGTCGGGAAGGATCACTGAAGCTTTCTTT. Translation gives CASSGSGRITEAFF.

V gene TRBV5-6 combines with J gene TRBJ2-1; D unclear. Trimming shortened V by 0 bases and J by 4 bases, and 14 bases separated the two germline ends. CDR1 is SGHDT, CDR2 YYEEEE, per germline. The CDR3 spans 16 residues. CDR3 in DNA: TGTGCCAGCAGCTTGGAAGCTGGTATTTTATACAATGAGCAGTTCTTC. Translated, it gives CASSLEAGILYNEQFF.

The V and J genes are TRBV7-3 and TRBJ1-2; perhaps TRBD1 as D (5 bases). Germline V CDR1 and CDR2: SGHTA, FQGTGA. The CDR3 is 13 amino acids. V lost 5 bases and J lost 8, with 15 bases in between. CDR3 residues: CASSPSVGQGYTF. In DNA, the CDR3 is TGTGCCAGCAGCCCATCCGTGGGGCAGGGCTACACCTTC.

In this sample, this clone turned up once. The rearrangement uses TRBV19 and TRBJ1-5, with D hard to call. The CDR3 consists of 14 residues. The V end lost 10 bases, the J end lost 5 bases, and 18 bases lay between the germline ends. Germline assignment: CDR1 LNHDA and CDR2 SQIVND (reference sequence). CDR3 sequence (DNA): TGTGCCACCGGCTTGGGCACAATGTATCAGCCCCAGCATTTT. It encodes CATGLGTMYQPQHF. The variable domain in full, with the rest retrieved from reference TRBV19 and TRBJ1-5, is DGGITQSPKYLFRKEGQNVTLSCEQNLNHDAMYWYRQDPGQGLRLIYYSQIVNDFQKGDIAEGYSVSREKKESFPLTVTSAQKNPTAFYLCATGLGTMYQPQHFGDGTRLSIL.

The chain combines TRBV7-8 with TRBJ2-7, with a tentative D call TRBD1 (6 bases). V was cut by 0 bases and J by 6 bases, with 12 bases left in between. This CDR3 is built from 14 residues. Looked up from germline, CDR1 is SGHVS and CDR2 is FQNEAQ. In DNA form, the CDR3 reads TGTGCCAGCAGCTTAGCCAGGGGAAGCGGCGAGCAGTACTTC. As protein: CASSLARGSGEQYF.

The chain recombines TRBV7-8 with TRBJ1-2, with TRBD1 as a possible D gene (5 bases). CDR3 length equals 13 residues. Germline V CDR1 and CDR2: SGHVS, FQNEAQ. Between the trimmed V and J ends, which lost 5 bases and 6 bases, there was a span of 13 bases. Written as DNA, the CDR3 is TGTGCCAGCAGCCTACAGGACATCAATGGCTACACCTTC. Its protein is CASSLQDINGYTF.

This clone showed up just a few times. V usage is TRBV7-9 and J usage is TRBJ2-7; 8 bases match TRBD1. The ends lost 3 bases at V and 3 bases at J; junction bases unmatched: 4. The CDR3 loop spans 14 amino acids. Germline V CDR1 and CDR2: SEHNR, FQNEAQ (reference sequence). DNA of the CDR3: TGTGCCAGCAGCTTGCAGGGGGCATTCTACGAGCAGTACTTC. Translation: CASSLQGAFYEQYF.

This clone was observed a few times. The V and J genes are TRBV5-1 and TRBJ1-2; TRBD1 might be the D (6 bases). Germline CDR1 is SGHRS and CDR2 is YFSETQ. The CDR3 covers 14 residues. Trimming removed 4 bases from V and 3 bases from J, with 13 bases in between. CDR3 bases: TGCGCCAGCAGCCTCGGACAGCGCGACTATGGCTACACCTTC. Its translation: CASSLGQRDYGYTF.